The T cell receptor beta chain described here comes from a study of T cell changes during pregnancy in multiple sclerosis. Trimming left V 3 bases short and J 1 base short, with 9 bases between. In germline, CDR1 is KGHSH, CDR2 LQKENI. The CDR3 has 14 amino acids. Produced via immunoSEQ multiplex PCR; TCRdb's table is partial and in-frame only. The profile shows 17,000 or so clones, around 95% of them singletons. The material was peripheral blood, obtained in the third trimester of pregnancy. The receptor's source is a female donor with multiple sclerosis, enrolled in a pregnancy study. V is TRBV18 and J is TRBJ1-1, with D possibly TRBD1 on 5 matching bases. The CDR3 protein is CASSPDTPNTEAFF. The CDR3, as DNA: TGTGCCAGCTCACCGGACACACCGAACACTGAAGCTTTCTTT. Complete variable domain (other parts from reference TRBV18 and TRBJ1-1): NAGVMQNPRHLVRRRGQEARLRCSPMKGHSHVYWYRQLPEEGLKFMVYLQKENIIDESGMPKERFSAEFPKEGPSILRIQQVVRGDSAAYFCASSPDTPNTEAFFGQGTRLTVV.